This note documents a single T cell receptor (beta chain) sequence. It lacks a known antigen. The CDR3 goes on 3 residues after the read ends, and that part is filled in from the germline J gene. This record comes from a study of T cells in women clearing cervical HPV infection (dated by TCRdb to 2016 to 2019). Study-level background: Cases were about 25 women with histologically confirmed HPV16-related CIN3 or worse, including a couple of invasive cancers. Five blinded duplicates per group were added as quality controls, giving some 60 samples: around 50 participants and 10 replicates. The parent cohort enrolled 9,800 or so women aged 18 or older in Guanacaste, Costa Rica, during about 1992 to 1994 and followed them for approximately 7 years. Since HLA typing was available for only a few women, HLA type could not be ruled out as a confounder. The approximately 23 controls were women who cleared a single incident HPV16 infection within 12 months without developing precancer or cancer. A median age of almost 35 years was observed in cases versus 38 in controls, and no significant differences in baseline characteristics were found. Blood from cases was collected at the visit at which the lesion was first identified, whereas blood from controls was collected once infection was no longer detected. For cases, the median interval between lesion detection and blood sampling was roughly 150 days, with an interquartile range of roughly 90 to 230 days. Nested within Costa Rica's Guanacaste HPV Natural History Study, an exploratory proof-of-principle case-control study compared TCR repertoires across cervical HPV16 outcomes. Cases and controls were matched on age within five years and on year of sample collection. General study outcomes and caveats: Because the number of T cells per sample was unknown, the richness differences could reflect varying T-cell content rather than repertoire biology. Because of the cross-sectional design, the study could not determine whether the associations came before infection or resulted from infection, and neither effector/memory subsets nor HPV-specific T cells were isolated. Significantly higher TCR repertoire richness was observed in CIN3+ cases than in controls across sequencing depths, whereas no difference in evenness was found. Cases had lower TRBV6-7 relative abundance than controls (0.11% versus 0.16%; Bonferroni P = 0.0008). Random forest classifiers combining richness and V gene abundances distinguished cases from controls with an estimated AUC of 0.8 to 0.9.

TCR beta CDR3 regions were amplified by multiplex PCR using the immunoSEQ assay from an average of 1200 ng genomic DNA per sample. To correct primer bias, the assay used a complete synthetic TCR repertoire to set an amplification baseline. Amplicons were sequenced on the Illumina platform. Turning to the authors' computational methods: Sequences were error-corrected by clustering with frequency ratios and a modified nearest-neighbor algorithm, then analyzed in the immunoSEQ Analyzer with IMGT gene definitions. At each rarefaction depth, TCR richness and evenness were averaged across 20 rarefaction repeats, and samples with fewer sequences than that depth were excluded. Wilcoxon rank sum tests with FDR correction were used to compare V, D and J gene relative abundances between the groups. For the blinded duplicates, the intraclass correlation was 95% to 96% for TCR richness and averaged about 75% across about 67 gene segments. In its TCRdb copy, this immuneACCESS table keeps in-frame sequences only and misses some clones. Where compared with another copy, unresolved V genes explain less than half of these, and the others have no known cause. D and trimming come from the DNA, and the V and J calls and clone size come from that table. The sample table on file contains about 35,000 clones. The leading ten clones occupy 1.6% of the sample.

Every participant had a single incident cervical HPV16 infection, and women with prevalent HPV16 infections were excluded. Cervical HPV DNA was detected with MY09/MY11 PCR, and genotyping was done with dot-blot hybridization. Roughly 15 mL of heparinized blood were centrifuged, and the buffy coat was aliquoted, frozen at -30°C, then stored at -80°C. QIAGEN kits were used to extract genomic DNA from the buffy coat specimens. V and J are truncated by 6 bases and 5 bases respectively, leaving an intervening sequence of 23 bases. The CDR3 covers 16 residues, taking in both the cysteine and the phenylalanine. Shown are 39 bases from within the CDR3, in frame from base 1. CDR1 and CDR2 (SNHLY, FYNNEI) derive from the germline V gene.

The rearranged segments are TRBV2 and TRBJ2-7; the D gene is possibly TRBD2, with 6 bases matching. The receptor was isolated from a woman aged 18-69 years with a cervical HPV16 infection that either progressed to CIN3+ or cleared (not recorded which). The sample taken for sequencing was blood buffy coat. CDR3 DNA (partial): TGTGCCAGCAGCCCGACTAGGGAACACAAAATCGACGAG. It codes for CASSPTREHKIDE. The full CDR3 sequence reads CASSPTREHKIDEQYF.